Below are 20 T cell receptor beta chains sequenced from a single sample in a study of T cell changes during pregnancy in multiple sclerosis. Using immunoSEQ multiplex PCR, the repertoire was profiled, and TCRdb retains in-frame clones only, with some absent. The sample consists of about 86,000 clones, around 90% of them appearing once. Sequenced material: peripheral blood, taken in the first trimester of pregnancy. These receptors all stem from a female donor in good health, enrolled as a control in a pregnancy study.

V is TRBV5-1 and J is TRBJ1-2; perhaps TRBD1 as D (6 bases). Trimming cost V 4 bases and J 0 bases, with 10 bases left between them. The CDR3 is 14 residues long. Per germline, CDR1 SGHRS and CDR2 YFSETQ. This CDR3 reads CASSPDSSNYGYTF. The CDR3 nucleotides are TGCGCCAGCAGCCCGGACAGTTCTAACTATGGCTACACCTTC.

V gene TRBV6-6 combines with J gene TRBJ2-7; 7 bases are a match to TRBD1. V shed 5 bases and J 5 bases; nucleotides not matched to a gene: 9. The CDR3 consists of 14 residues. Germline CDR1 MNHNY, CDR2 SVGAGI (reference sequence). CDR3 region: CASSPSTGSHEQYF. The CDR3 DNA follows: TGTGCCAGCAGTCCCTCGACAGGGTCCCACGAGCAGTACTTC.

The chain links TRBV27 to TRBJ2-2; 9 nucleotides agree with TRBD1. Germline V CDR1 and CDR2: MNHEY, SMNVEV (reference sequence). The CDR3 contains 15 residues. Trimming cost V 10 bases and J 0 bases; bases outside gene matches: 6. The CDR3 region is CATLDRGSNTGELFF. The CDR3 DNA reads TGTGCCACCCTGGACAGGGGCTCGAACACCGGGGAGCTGTTTTTT.

The V call is TRBV7-3, the J call TRBJ2-2; 7 bases agree with TRBD2. CDR3 size: 14 residues. Germline lookup yields CDR1 SGHTA and CDR2 FQGTGA. V gave up 5 bases and J gave up 7 bases; unmatched junction bases: 7. The CDR3 loop reads CASSRGLVYGELFF. The CDR3 bases are TGTGCCAGCAGCCGCGGACTAGTGTACGGGGAGCTGTTTTTT.

The CDR3 loop reads CASSFQGNEQYF. The CDR3 DNA sequence: TGTGCCAGCAGCTTTCAGGGAAACGAGCAGTACTTC. V and J are TRBV7-9 and TRBJ2-7; a weak D match, TRBD1 (5 bases). Trimming took off 3 bases at V and 5 bases at J, with 8 bases between the two ends. The CDR3 runs 12 residues. From germline, CDR1 is SEHNR and CDR2 FQNEAQ (reference sequence).

The chain couples TRBV6-5 to TRBJ1-1, with 7 bases matching TRBD1. The length of the CDR3 is 13 residues. J was trimmed by 6 bases and V by 4 bases; bases with no gene match: 5. CDR1 and CDR2 from the germline V gene are MNHEY and SVGAGI. CDR3: CASSFEGASEAFF. The CDR3 bases are TGTGCCAGCAGTTTCGAGGGGGCATCTGAAGCTTTCTTT.

V gene TRBV7-2 combines with J gene TRBJ1-3; 9 nucleotides align to TRBD1. After removal of 1 base from V and 2 bases from J, the junction contained 6 bases not matched to a gene. CDR3 length equals 17 residues. The V gene's germline CDR1 is SGHTA and CDR2 FQGNSA. The CDR3 nucleotides read TGTGCCAGCAGCTTAGGGGGACAGGGACTCACTGGAAACACCATATATTTT. Its protein is CASSLGGQGLTGNTIYF.

The chain carries TRBV5-1 and TRBJ2-1, with D perhaps matching TRBD1 (5 bases). The germline V gene has CDR1 SGHRS and CDR2 YFSETQ. This CDR3 region has 15 residues. Trimming cost V 0 bases and J 8 bases, with 15 bases left between them. CDR3 residues: CASSLEWQGLDEQFF. As DNA, the CDR3 is TGCGCCAGCAGCTTGGAGTGGCAGGGCCTGGATGAGCAGTTCTTC.

The CDR3 bases are TGTGCCAGCAGCCAGACCGGACTAGCGGGGGAAAAAAACATTCAGTACTTC. Its translation: CASSQTGLAGEKNIQYF. The rearrangement joins TRBV4-2 to TRBJ2-4; 13 bases match TRBD2. This CDR3 is 17 amino acids long. Germline assignment: CDR1 LGHNA and CDR2 YNFKEQ. Trimming removed 3 bases from V and 4 bases from J; junction bases left unmatched: 6.

The rearrangement joins TRBV25-1 to TRBJ1-2; a possible D gene is TRBD1 (6 bases). Germline CDR1 reads MGHDK; CDR2 reads SYGVNS. CDR3 length: 14 amino acids. V dropped 8 bases and J dropped 3 bases, with 16 bases sitting between them. CDR3 sequence (DNA): TGTGCCAGCTCCCGATGGGGGGGCGACTATGGCTACACCTTC. Translated, it gives CASSRWGGDYGYTF.

The chain carries TRBV9 and TRBJ2-3, with 9 bases identical to TRBD2. This CDR3 is 15 amino acids long. Germline V lookup: CDR1 SGDLS, CDR2 YYNGEE. J gave up 3 bases and V 0 bases, and 2 bases lay outside the gene matches. The CDR3 nucleotides are TGTGCCAGCAGCGTAGTGAGCGGGGGGACAGATACGCAGTATTTT. Translated: CASSVVSGGTDTQYF.

The chain uses TRBV28 and TRBJ2-7; D unresolved. The CDR3 is 16 residues long. V was shortened by 3 bases and J by 0 bases, with 15 bases between the two germline ends. CDR1 MDHEN and CDR2 SYDVKM come from the germline V gene. CDR3 coding DNA: TGTGCCAGCAGTTTTCCCATGGGCACAAGCTCCTACGAGCAGTACTTC. It translates to CASSFPMGTSSYEQYF.

DNA for the CDR3: TGTGCCAGCAGCCCCGTCGGGGTGTCCTATAATTCACCCCTCCACTTT. This sequence encodes CASSPVGVSYNSPLHF. The chain couples TRBV7-9 to TRBJ1-6; D not resolved. Trimming took 5 bases from V and 1 from J, leaving 12 bases between them. This CDR3 contains 16 residues. In germline, CDR1 is SEHNR, CDR2 FQNEAQ (reference sequence).

This clone has just one count. The chain carries TRBV5-6 and TRBJ1-5; possible D gene TRBD1, 6 bases. The CDR3 is made up of 17 amino acids. CDR1 SGHDT and CDR2 YYEEEE come from the germline V gene. The germline V and J ends were trimmed by 1 base and 0 bases, with 14 bases remaining between them. The CDR3 reads CASSLFDRRYSNQPQHF. The CDR3 nucleotides read TGTGCCAGCAGCTTGTTCGACAGGCGCTATAGCAATCAGCCCCAGCATTTT. The variable domain in full, completed from reference TRBV5-6 and TRBJ1-5, reads DAGVTQSPTHLIKTRGQQVTLRCSPKSGHDTVSWYQQALGQGPQFIFQYYEEEERQRGNFPDRFSGHQFPNYSSELNVNALLLGDSALYLCASSLFDRRYSNQPQHFGDGTRLSIL.

The J gene is TRBJ1-1, the V gene TRBV4-3, with D unclear. V shed 0 bases and J shed 4 bases, with 6 bases lying between them. The CDR3 length is 13 residues. From germline, CDR1 is LGHNA and CDR2 YSLEER. The CDR3 sequence is CASSQDWSTEAFF. The CDR3 bases are TGCGCCAGCAGCCAAGACTGGAGCACTGAAGCTTTCTTT.

This sequence joins TRBV7-9 and TRBJ2-1; 16 bases align to TRBD2. This CDR3 contains 18 residues. After removal of 5 bases from V and 2 bases from J, the junction contained 6 bases not matched to a gene. Germline-derived CDR1 and CDR2 are SEHNR and FQNEAQ (reference sequence). This CDR3 is CASSPGTSGGAAYNEQFF. In DNA, the CDR3 is TGTGCCAGCAGCCCCGGGACTAGCGGGGGGGCAGCCTACAATGAGCAGTTCTTC.

The genes are TRBV9 and TRBJ2-2, with TRBD2 matching over 12 bases. In germline, CDR1 is SGDLS, CDR2 YYNGEE. V shed 3 bases, J shed 10 bases, and the junction held 4 bases outside the gene matches. The CDR3 is 14 amino acids. CDR3 in amino acids: CASSALAGGAELFF. Here the CDR3 DNA reads TGTGCCAGCAGCGCACTAGCGGGGGGCGCGGAGCTGTTTTTT.

In its sample, this clone was seen a few times. The chain links TRBV7-9 to TRBJ1-1; D may be TRBD1 (6 bases). The V gene's germline CDR1 is SEHNR and CDR2 FQNEAQ (reference sequence). Trimming cost V 5 bases and J 4 bases, with 20 bases left between them. This CDR3 contains 16 residues. The CDR3 coding sequence is TGTGCCAGCAGCCTAACCCTGGGGGGGGCCGGCACTGAAGCTTTCTTT. Translation gives CASSLTLGGAGTEAFF.

The chain joins TRBV29-1 to TRBJ1-2; TRBD1 agrees at 7 bases. V gave up 8 bases and J gave up 3 bases; unmatched junction bases: 15. The CDR3 is made up of 15 amino acids. The germline gives CDR1 SQVTM, CDR2 ANQGSEA. The CDR3 loop reads CSYRDSLGNDYGYTF. The CDR3 coding sequence is TGCAGCTACCGGGACAGCCTAGGGAACGACTATGGCTACACCTTC.

V is TRBV7-9 and J is TRBJ2-7, with a possible D match to TRBD1 (6 bases). Germline values: CDR1 SEHNR, CDR2 FQNEAQ (reference sequence). This CDR3 comprises 16 residues. V lost 3 bases to trimming and J lost 3 bases, with 18 bases between them. The CDR3: CASSFSTPRQDYEQYF. In DNA form, the CDR3 reads TGTGCCAGCAGCTTTTCCACCCCTCGACAGGACTACGAGCAGTACTTC.